Detailed here is one TCR beta chain. CDR3 length equals 16 residues. Germline loops: CDR1 SGHDT, CDR2 YYEEEE. The V and J ends lost 2 bases and 0 bases respectively, with 11 bases between them. This sample was included in a study of follicular helper T cells after annual influenza vaccination. The sample's time point: 2015-2016 season, 7 days after influenza vaccination. Method: immunoSEQ multiplex PCR; TCRdb's copy keeps in-frame clones and lacks some. The sample contains about 10,000 clones, around four fifths of which appear only once. Sample: CXCR5- memory CD4+ T cells sorted from blood, taken 7 days after influenza vaccination. This rearrangement joins TRBV5-6 to TRBJ1-4, with a possible D match to TRBD1 (5 bases). The TCR was taken from an adult who received the influenza vaccine. In nucleotides, the CDR3 is TGTGCCAGCAGCTTACCAGACAGATCAACTAATGAAAAACTGTTTTTT. It yields the protein CASSLPDRSTNEKLFF.